This TCR beta chain was recovered during a study of blood T cell repertoires in COVID-19. Study summary: Sites in the United States, Italy and Spain provided acute and convalescent COVID-19 samples. T cells, B-cell-depleted T cells, or PBMCs provided the cDNA or gDNA that served as material.

This clone has only one observation. This CDR3 is built from 14 residues. CDR1 is SGHRS, CDR2 YFSETQ, per germline. V lost 7 bases, J lost 5 bases, and 17 bases lay in between. Data came from immunoSEQ multiplex PCR; TCRdb stores just in-frame clones and leaves some out. The sample contains about 140,000 clones, 75% to 90% of which appear only once. This clonotype originated in a man aged 65 to 79 who had recovered from COVID-19. Sample: peripheral blood. V is TRBV5-1 and J is TRBJ2-3; tentative D call: TRBD1 (5 bases). Here the CDR3 DNA reads TGCGCCAGCTATAGGGGCGGTACCGGAGATACGCAGTATTTT. As protein: CASYRGGTGDTQYF.